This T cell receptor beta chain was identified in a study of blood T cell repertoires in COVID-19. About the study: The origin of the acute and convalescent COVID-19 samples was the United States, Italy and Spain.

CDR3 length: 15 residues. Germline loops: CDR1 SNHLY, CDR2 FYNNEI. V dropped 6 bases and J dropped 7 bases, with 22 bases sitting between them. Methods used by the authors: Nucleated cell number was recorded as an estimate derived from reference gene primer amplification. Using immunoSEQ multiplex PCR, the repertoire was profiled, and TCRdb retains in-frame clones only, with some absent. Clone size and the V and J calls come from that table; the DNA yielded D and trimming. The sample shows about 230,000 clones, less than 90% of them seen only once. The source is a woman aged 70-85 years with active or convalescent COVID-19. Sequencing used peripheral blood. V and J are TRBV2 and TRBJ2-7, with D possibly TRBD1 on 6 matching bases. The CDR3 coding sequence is TGTGCCAGCAGGGGCCTTATTGGGGGCCCGGGGGAGCAGTACTTC. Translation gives CASRGLIGGPGEQYF.